This T cell receptor (beta chain) was sequenced during a study of tumor-infiltrating lymphocytes in primary liver carcinoma. Co-extracting RNA and DNA was done with 20-30 mg of unsorted bulk tissue as input. A single count supports this clonotype. With around 490 ng total RNA as template and a constant-region primer, TCR beta cDNA was made. Slightly modified ARM-PCR served as the procedure for the TCR beta libraries. These libraries came from three rounds of nested multiplex PCR. TRBV1-TRBV30 forward and Cbeta reverse primers drove the first two roughly 9-cycle rounds. TCRdb reprocessed the multiplex PCR reads with MiXCR, giving one entry per CDR3 protein. The table lists approximately 110,000 distinct CDR3 sequences, about four fifths of them singletons, with approximately 20% in the top ten. V was pared by 1 base and J by 5 bases, with 15 bases of the junction left unmatched. The CDR3 loop spans 20 amino acids. Germline V gene lookup returns CDR1 MNHNS and CDR2 SASEGT.

The chain combines TRBV6-1 with TRBJ2-7; 15 nucleotides align to TRBD2. The sequencing input was liver tumor tissue from sampling region 3. Subset noted: tumor region T3, left-lateral pole. The receptor's source is a man in his forties with primary liver carcinoma and hepatitis B virus infection. The CDR3 reads CASSEGPIGLAGGPRDEQYF. CDR3 in DNA: TGTGCCAGCAGTGAAGGCCCCATAGGACTAGCGGGAGGGCCCCGCGACGAGCAGTACTTC.